A selection of T cell receptor beta chains follows, all from one sample in a study of blood T cell repertoires in COVID-19. Assay used: immunoSEQ multiplex PCR; TCRdb lists only in-frame clones, some missing. Of tens of thousands of clones in the sample, 65% to 90% were seen once. Sequenced: peripheral blood. The source of these receptors is a man aged 45-60 years with COVID-19, enrolled during active disease. The CDR3 runs from the conserved cysteine through the conserved F or W. The D gene is left open where the match is weak. Clone size, where shown, is once, few, many, or a class for clones that have expanded.

j_call,v_call,clone_size,d_call,cdr3_nt,cdr3_aa
TRBJ1-6,TRBV30,.,TRBD1,TGTGCCTGGAGTGCCGGGACAGATAATTCACCCCTCCACTTT,CAWSAGTDNSPLHF
TRBJ1-1,TRBV19,few,.,TGTGCCAGTAGTACCTTATCCAGCACTGAAGCTTTCTTT,CASSTLSSTEAFF
TRBJ2-4,TRBV4-3,.,TRBD2,TGCGCCAGCAGCCAAGGAGGAGCACTAGCGGGTATGGGCATTCAGTACTTC,CASSQGGALAGMGIQYF
TRBJ2-1,TRBV6-4,.,TRBD2,TGTGCCAGCAGTGACTCGCGGGAGCCCAATGAGCAGTTCTTC,CASSDSREPNEQFF
TRBJ2-2,TRBV5-1,.,TRBD2,TGCGCCAGCAGCATTAGCGGGGGTAACACCGGGGAGCTGTTTTTT,CASSISGGNTGELFF
TRBJ1-1,TRBV5-5,.,.,TGTGCCAGCAGCCCCGGGGGGGCAAGCACTGAAGCTTTCTTT,CASSPGGASTEAFF
TRBJ2-2,TRBV10-3,once,.,TGTGCCATCAGTGAGTCGATACTTGGGCAGACCGGGGAGCTGTTTTTT,CAISESILGQTGELFF
TRBJ1-1,TRBV14,.,.,TGTGCCAGCAGCCAAGGGCCCGGGACAAGTGAAGCTTTCTTT,CASSQGPGTSEAFF
TRBJ1-1,TRBV14,.,.,TGTGCCAGCAGCCAGGTGGACAGTTGGCGGAACACTGAAGCTTTCTTT,CASSQVDSWRNTEAFF
TRBJ1-1,TRBV5-1,.,TRBD1,TGCGCCAGCAGACAGGGGAAGGACACTGAAGCTTTCTTT,CASRQGKDTEAFF
TRBJ2-5,TRBV6-2/TRBV6-3,once,.,TGTGCCAGCAGTTACTCGACGGGGAAAGAGACCCAGTACTTC,CASSYSTGKETQYF
TRBJ1-3,TRBV6-1,once,.,TGTGCCAGCAGTCGGGGGAAGGGCTCTGGAAACACCATATATTTT,CASSRGKGSGNTIYF
TRBJ2-1,TRBV3-1/TRBV3-2,.,.,TGTGCCAGCAGCACGGGGACTGCGGTCAAGTTCTTC,CASSTGTAVKFF
TRBJ2-7,TRBV30,.,.,TGTGCCTGGAGCCCTCTCGAGGGCTACGAGCAGTACTTC,CAWSPLEGYEQYF
TRBJ2-1,TRBV24-1,few,.,TGTGCCTCGGGACGGGAGCGAAATGAGCAGTTCTTC,CASGRERNEQFF
TRBJ2-6,TRBV7-3,.,TRBD1,TGTGCCAGCAGCTTACAGGGGGCTGGGGCCAACGTCCTGACTTTC,CASSLQGAGANVLTF
TRBJ1-5,TRBV19,.,TRBD1,TGTGCCAGTAGTATGACCGGGACAGGCAATCAGCCCCAGCATTTT,CASSMTGTGNQPQHF
TRBJ1-2,TRBV12-3/TRBV12-4,.,.,TGTGCCAGCAGTTTAGTCCCCTCGGGCTACACCTTC,CASSLVPSGYTF
TRBJ2-7,TRBV2,.,TRBD2,TGTGCCAGCAGCCCCATGGCGGGAGGGAGCTCCTACGAGCAGTACTTC,CASSPMAGGSSYEQYF
TRBJ2-5,TRBV11-1,.,TRBD1,TGTGCCAGCAGCCCATCGCCGACAGGGCGGCAAGAGACCCAGTACTTC,CASSPSPTGRQETQYF
TRBJ2-1,TRBV7-8,.,.,TGTGCCAGCAGCCTCGGACATACCTTCTACAATGAGCAGTTCTTC,CASSLGHTFYNEQFF
TRBJ2-4,TRBV2,.,TRBD1,TGTGCCAGCAGCGCAGGGGCAGGGGGCGCAGGCATTCAGTACTTC,CASSAGAGGAGIQYF
TRBJ1-1,TRBV7-3,once,.,TGTGCCAGCAGCTTAAACCCCCTGGGGAGTACCATGAACACTGAAGCTTTCTTT,CASSLNPLGSTMNTEAFF
TRBJ2-5,TRBV6-1,.,.,TGTGCCAGCAGTGAAGCACCCGGAGGAAGCAGGGAGACCCAGTACTTC,CASSEAPGGSRETQYF
TRBJ1-2,TRBV16,.,.,TGTGCCAGCAGCCACACAGGGAACTATGGCTACACCTTC,CASSHTGNYGYTF
TRBJ2-5,TRBV3-1/TRBV3-2,.,TRBD1,TGTGCCAGCAGCCAAGTTCCGGGACAGGGGTACCAAGAGACCCAGTACTTC,CASSQVPGQGYQETQYF
TRBJ1-3,TRBV6-1,.,.,TGTGCCAGCAGTGAATGGCCAGGGCCCAACACCATATATTTT,CASSEWPGPNTIYF
TRBJ2-3,TRBV7-2,.,TRBD2,TGTGCCAGCAGCTTAGTCGGGAGGACCGATACGCAGTATTTT,CASSLVGRTDTQYF
TRBJ1-5,TRBV2,few,TRBD1,TGTGCCAGCAGTCCTCAGGGGGCGCGAGGAGGACAGCCCCAGCATTTT,CASSPQGARGGQPQHF
TRBJ1-1,TRBV6-5,.,.,TGTGCCAGCAGTTTCTTCGGGGGGCCGAGCACTGAAGCTTTCTTT,CASSFFGGPSTEAFF
TRBJ2-1,TRBV20-1,.,.,TGCAGTGCTACTGAGTTAGCTGAGCAGTTCTTC,CSATELAEQFF
TRBJ2-1,TRBV7-9,.,.,TGTGCCAGCAGCTTATTGAACAGAAGCTCCTACAATGAGCAGTTCTTC,CASSLLNRSSYNEQFF
TRBJ1-5,TRBV19,.,.,TGTGCCAGTAGTATCTCTCCCTTCAATCAGCCCCAGCATTTT,CASSISPFNQPQHF
TRBJ2-2,TRBV28,.,TRBD1,TGTGCCAGCAGTTCCCTCCCGGGACAGGCGAACACCGGGGAGCTGTTTTTT,CASSSLPGQANTGELFF
TRBJ2-3,TRBV9,few,TRBD2,TGTGCCAGCACGGGGGGTAGCGGGAGGACAGATACGCAGTATTTT,CASTGGSGRTDTQYF
TRBJ1-5,TRBV19,.,.,TGTGCCAGTAGTTCGGGGAGGGACCAGCCCCAGCATTTT,CASSSGRDQPQHF
TRBJ2-7,TRBV19,.,.,TGTGCCAGTAGTGGCCCTGACAGCTCAGCCTACGAGCAGTACTTC,CASSGPDSSAYEQYF
TRBJ2-3,TRBV27,.,TRBD2,TGTGCCAGCAGTTCGCTGACTAGCGGGGCTAGCACAGATACGCAGTATTTT,CASSSLTSGASTDTQYF
TRBJ1-3,TRBV4-3,.,.,TGCGCCAGCAGCCGCAACCAGGGCTCTGGAAACACCATATATTTT,CASSRNQGSGNTIYF
TRBJ1-1,TRBV3-1/TRBV3-2,.,TRBD1,TGTGCCAGCAGCCACCGGACAGGGAAGGCCCTCGGTGAAGCTTTCTTT,CASSHRTGKALGEAFF
TRBJ2-2,TRBV4-2,.,TRBD2,TGTGCCAGCAGCCAAGATAAGGCTAGCGGGAAGGCCGGGGAGCTGTTTTTT,CASSQDKASGKAGELFF
TRBJ2-2,TRBV2,once,.,TGTGCCAGCAGTGAATATCCCGCCCGGACCGGGGAGCTGTTTTTT,CASSEYPARTGELFF